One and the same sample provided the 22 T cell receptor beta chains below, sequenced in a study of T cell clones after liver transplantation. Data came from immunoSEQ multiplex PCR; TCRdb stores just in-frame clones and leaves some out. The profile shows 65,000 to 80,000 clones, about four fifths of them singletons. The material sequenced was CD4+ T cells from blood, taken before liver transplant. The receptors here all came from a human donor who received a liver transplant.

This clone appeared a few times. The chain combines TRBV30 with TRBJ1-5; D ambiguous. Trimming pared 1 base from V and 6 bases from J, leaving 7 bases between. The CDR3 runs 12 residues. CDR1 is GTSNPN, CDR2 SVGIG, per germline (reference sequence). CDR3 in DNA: TGTGCCTGGAGTGATAAGGGTCAGCCCCAGCATTTT. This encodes CAWSDKGQPQHF.

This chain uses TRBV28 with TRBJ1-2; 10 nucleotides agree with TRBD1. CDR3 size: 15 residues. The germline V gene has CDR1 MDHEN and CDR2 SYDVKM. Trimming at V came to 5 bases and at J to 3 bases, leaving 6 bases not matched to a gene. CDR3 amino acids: CASSIDRGPYYGYTF. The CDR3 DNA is TGTGCCAGCAGTATCGACAGGGGGCCCTACTATGGCTACACCTTC.

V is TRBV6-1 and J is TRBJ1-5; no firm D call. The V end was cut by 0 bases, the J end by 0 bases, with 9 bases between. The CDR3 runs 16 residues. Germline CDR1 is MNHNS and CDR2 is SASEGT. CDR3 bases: TGTGCCAGCAGTGAAGCGGCGGCAGTTAGCAATCAGCCCCAGCATTTT. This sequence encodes CASSEAAAVSNQPQHF.

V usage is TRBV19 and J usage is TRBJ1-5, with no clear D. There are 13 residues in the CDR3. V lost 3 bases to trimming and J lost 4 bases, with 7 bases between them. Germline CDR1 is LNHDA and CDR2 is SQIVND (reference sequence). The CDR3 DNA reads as TGTGCCAGTAGTATCTTAGGAAATCAGCCCCAGCATTTT. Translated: CASSILGNQPQHF.

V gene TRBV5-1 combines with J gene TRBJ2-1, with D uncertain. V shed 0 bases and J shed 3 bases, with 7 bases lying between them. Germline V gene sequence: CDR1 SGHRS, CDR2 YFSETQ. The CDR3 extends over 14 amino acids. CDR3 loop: CASSLAQVYNEQFF. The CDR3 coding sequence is TGCGCCAGCAGCTTGGCGCAAGTCTACAATGAGCAGTTCTTC.

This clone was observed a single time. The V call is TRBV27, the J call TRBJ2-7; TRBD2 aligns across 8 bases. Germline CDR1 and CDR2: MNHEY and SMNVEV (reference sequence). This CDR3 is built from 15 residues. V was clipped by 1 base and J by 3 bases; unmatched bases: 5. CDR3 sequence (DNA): TGTGCCAGCAGTTTATTCGGGGGGGTAGACTACGAGCAGTACTTC. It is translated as CASSLFGGVDYEQYF.

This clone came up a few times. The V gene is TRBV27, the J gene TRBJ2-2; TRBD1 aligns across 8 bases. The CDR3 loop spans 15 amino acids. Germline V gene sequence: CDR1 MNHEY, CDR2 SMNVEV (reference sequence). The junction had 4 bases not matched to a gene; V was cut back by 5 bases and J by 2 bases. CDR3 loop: CASSATGANTGELFF. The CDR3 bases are TGTGCCAGCAGTGCGACAGGGGCCAACACCGGGGAGCTGTTTTTT.

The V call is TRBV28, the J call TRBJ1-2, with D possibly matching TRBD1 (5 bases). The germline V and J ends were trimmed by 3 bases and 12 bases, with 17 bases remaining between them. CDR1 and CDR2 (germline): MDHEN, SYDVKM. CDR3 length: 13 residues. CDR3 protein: CASSFGGTDFDTF. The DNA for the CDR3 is TGTGCCAGCAGTTTTGGGGGGACTGATTTTGACACCTTC.

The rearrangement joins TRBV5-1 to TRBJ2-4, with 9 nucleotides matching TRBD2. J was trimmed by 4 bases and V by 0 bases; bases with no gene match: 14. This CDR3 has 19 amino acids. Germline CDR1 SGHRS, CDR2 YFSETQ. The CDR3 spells CASSLAMGYSGRIKNIQYF. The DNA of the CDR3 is TGCGCCAGCAGCTTGGCCATGGGCTATAGCGGGAGAATAAAAAACATTCAGTACTTC.

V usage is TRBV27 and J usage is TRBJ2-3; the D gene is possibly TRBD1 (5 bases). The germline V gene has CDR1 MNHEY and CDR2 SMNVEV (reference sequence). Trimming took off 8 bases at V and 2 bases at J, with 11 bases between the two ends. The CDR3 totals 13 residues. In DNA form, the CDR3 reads TGTGCCAGCCGGAACAGGATCACAGATACGCAGTATTTT. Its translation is CASRNRITDTQYF.

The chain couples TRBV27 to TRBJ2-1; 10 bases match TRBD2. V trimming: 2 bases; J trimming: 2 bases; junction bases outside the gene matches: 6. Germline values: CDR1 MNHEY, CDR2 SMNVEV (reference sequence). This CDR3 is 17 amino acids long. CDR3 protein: CASSLRRLAGAYNEQFF. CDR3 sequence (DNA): TGTGCCAGCAGTTTAAGGCGGCTAGCGGGGGCCTACAATGAGCAGTTCTTC.

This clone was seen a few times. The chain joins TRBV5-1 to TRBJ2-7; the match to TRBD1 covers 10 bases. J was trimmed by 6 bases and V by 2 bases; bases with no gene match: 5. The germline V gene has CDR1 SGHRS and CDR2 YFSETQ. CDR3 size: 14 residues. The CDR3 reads CASSFGGQGREQYF. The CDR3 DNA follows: TGCGCCAGCAGCTTTGGGGGACAGGGGCGCGAGCAGTACTTC.

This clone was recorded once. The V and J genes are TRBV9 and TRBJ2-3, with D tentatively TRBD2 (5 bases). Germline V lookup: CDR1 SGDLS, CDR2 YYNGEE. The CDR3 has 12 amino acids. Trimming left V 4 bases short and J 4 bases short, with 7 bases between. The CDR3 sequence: CASSLGADTQYF. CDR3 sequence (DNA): TGTGCCAGCAGCCTCGGGGCAGATACGCAGTATTTT. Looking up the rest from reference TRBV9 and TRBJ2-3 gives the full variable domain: DSGVTQTPKHLITATGQRVTLRCSPRSGDLSVYWYQQSLDQGLQFLIQYYNGEERAKGNILERFSAQQFPDLHSELNLSSLELGDSALYFCASSLGADTQYFGPGTRLTVL.

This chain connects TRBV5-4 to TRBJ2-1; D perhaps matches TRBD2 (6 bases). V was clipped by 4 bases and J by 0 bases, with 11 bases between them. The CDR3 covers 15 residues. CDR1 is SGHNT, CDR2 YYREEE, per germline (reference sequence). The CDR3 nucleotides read TGTGCCAGCAGCATGGGACTTACCTCCTACAATGAGCAGTTCTTC. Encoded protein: CASSMGLTSYNEQFF.

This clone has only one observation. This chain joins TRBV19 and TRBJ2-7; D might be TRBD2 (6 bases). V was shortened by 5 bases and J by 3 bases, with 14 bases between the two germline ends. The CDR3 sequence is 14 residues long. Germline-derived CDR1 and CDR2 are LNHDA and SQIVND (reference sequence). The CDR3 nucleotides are TGTGCCAGTAGTGTAACCGGGACTGGCTACGAGCAGTACTTC. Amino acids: CASSVTGTGYEQYF.

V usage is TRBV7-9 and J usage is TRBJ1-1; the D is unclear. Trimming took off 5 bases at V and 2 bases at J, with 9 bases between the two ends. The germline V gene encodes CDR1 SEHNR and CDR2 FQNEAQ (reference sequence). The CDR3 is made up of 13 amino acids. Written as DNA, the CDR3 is TGTGCCAGCAGCAACGAAGGTAACACTGAAGCTTTCTTT. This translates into CASSNEGNTEAFF.

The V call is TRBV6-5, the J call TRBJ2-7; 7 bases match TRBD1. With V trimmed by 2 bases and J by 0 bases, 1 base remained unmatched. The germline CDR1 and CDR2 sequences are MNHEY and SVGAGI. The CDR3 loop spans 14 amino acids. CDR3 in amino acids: CASSYRDSSYEQYF. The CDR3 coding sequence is TGTGCCAGCAGTTACCGGGACAGCTCCTACGAGCAGTACTTC.

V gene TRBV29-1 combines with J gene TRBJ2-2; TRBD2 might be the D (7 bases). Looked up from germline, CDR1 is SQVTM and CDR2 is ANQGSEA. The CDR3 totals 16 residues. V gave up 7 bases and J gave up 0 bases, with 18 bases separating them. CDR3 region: CSALGGTTTNTGELFF. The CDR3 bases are TGCAGCGCACTGGGGGGGACAACCACGAACACCGGGGAGCTGTTTTTT.

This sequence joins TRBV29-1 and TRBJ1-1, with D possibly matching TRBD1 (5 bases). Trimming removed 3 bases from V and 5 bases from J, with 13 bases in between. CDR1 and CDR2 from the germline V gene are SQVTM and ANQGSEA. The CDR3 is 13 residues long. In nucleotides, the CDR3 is TGCAGCGTTGAGGGGGGAGCTGGAACTGAAGCTTTCTTT. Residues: CSVEGGAGTEAFF.

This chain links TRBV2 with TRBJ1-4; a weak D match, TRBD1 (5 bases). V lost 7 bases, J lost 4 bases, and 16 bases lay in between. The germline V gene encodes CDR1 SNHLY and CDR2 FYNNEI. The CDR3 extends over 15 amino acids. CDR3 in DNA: TGTGCCAGCACCTTAGCCGGGACCAATAATGAAAAACTGTTTTTT. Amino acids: CASTLAGTNNEKLFF. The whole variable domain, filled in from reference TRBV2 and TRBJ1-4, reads EPEVTQTPSHQVTQMGQEVILRCVPISNHLYFYWYRQILGQKVEFLVSFYNNEISEKSEIFDDQFSVERPDGSNFTLKIRSTKLEDSAMYFCASTLAGTNNEKLFFGSGTQLSVL.

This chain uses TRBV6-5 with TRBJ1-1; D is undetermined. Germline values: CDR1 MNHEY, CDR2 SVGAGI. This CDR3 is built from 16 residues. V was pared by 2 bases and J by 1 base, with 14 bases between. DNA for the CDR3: TGTGCCAGCAGTTACGGTTTTAGAGAAAGGAACACTGAAGCTTTCTTT. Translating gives CASSYGFRERNTEAFF.

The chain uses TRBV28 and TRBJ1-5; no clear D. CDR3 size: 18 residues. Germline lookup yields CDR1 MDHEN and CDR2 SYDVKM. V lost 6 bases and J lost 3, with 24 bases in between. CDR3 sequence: CASRPARWVGPINQPQHF. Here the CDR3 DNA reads TGTGCCAGCAGACCGGCGCGGTGGGTAGGACCGATCAATCAGCCCCAGCATTTT. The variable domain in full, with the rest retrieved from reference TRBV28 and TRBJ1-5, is DVKVTQSSRYLVKRTGEKVFLECVQDMDHENMFWYRQDPGLGLRLIYFSYDVKMKEKGDIPEGYSVSREKKERFSLILESASTNQTSMYLCASRPARWVGPINQPQHFGDGTRLSIL.